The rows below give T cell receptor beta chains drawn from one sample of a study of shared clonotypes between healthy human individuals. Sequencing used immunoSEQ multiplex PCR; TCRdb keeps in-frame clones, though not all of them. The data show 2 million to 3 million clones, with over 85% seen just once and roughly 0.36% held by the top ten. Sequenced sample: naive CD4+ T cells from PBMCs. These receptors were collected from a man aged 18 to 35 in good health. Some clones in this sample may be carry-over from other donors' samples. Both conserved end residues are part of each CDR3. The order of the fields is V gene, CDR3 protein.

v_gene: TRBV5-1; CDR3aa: CASSDQPSGRTLTDTQYF
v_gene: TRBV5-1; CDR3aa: CASSLLARLYNEQFF
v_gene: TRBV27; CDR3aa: CASSLIGVGEKLFF
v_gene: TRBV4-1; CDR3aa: CASSLGAVPYNEQFF
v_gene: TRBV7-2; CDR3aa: CASSLIWTSSTGELFF
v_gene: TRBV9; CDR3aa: CASSVVSTTDTQYF
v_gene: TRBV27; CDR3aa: CASRAGTGRADTQYF
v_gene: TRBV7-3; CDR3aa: CASSATGTPQETQYF
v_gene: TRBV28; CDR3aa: CASSRISPRTGSAEAFF
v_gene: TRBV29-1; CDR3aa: CREGTAGEETQYF
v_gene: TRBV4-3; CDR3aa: CASSQVSFGLVLEQFF
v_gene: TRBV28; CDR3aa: CASSSLAGAREQYF